A selection of T cell receptor beta chains follows, all from one sample in a study of T cell responses to AZD1222 COVID-19 vaccine. Profiling relied on immunoSEQ multiplex PCR, and the TCRdb table lists in-frame clones only, not all of them. The sample holds 60,000 to 85,000 clones, 85% seen once. The sequencing used peripheral blood, collected on day 0 of AZD1222 vaccination. These receptors were obtained from an adult in good health. Both conserved end residues are part of each CDR3. Each record gives: clone size, D gene, V gene, J gene, CDR3 DNA, CDR3 protein. A D gene is named only where the DNA matches it firmly. Clone sizes are given selectively: once, few, many, or a class where the clone is expanded.

few	TRBD2	TRBV19	TRBJ2-1	TGTGCCAGTAGTATATCAGCGGGGATCCACAATGAGCAGTTCTTC	CASSISAGIHNEQFF
few	TRBD2	TRBV5-1	TRBJ2-3	TGCGCCAGCAGCTTGGTAGGCGGGAGGAGGACAGATACGCAGTATTTT	CASSLVGGRRTDTQYF
NA	TRBD2	TRBV7-2	TRBJ2-3	TGTGCCAGCAGCCCGAGCGGGGGGGGCGGGGATACGCAGTATTTT	CASSPSGGGGDTQYF
NA	NA	TRBV1	TRBJ1-6	TGCACCAGCAGCCAAGATCCAAAACCTAATTCACCCCTCCACTTT	CTSSQDPKPNSPLHF
once	NA	TRBV3-1/TRBV3-2	TRBJ2-7	TGTGCCAGCAGCCCGAGACTGTGGCCCTCCGAGCAGTACTTC	CASSPRLWPSEQYF
NA	NA	TRBV21-1	TRBJ2-7	TGTGCCAGCAGCAATCTAGCGGGCGAGCAGTACTTC	CASSNLAGEQYF
once	NA	TRBV19	TRBJ1-4	TGTGCCAGTAGTCCGACTCGGGGGATGGGTAATGAAAAACTGTTTTTT	CASSPTRGMGNEKLFF
NA	NA	TRBV9	TRBJ1-1	TGTGCCAGCAGCAAAGGGGCAGTGAACACTGAAGCTTTCTTT	CASSKGAVNTEAFF
NA	TRBD1	TRBV6-5	TRBJ1-2	TGTGCCAGCCCCCCCGGGACAGGGTTTATCTATGGCTACACCTTC	CASPPGTGFIYGYTF
NA	NA	TRBV27	TRBJ1-1	TGTGCCAGCAGTCCCACCAGGGCTACTGAAGCTTTCTTT	CASSPTRATEAFF
few	NA	TRBV6-4	TRBJ2-5	TGTGCCAGCATATGGGAGACCCAGTACTTC	CASIWETQYF
NA	NA	TRBV5-1	TRBJ1-1	TGCGCCAGCAGCCTTCATACGTCGGACGGGAACACTGAAGCTTTCTTT	CASSLHTSDGNTEAFF
few	TRBD1	TRBV30	TRBJ1-2	TGTGCCTGGAGTTACCTACAGGGGAGATATGGCTACACCTTC	CAWSYLQGRYGYTF
few	TRBD1	TRBV5-1	TRBJ1-2	TGCGCCAGCAGCGACACAGGGGGCGCGGTCGGCTACACCTTC	CASSDTGGAVGYTF
once	NA	TRBV5-6	TRBJ1-1	TGTGCCAGCATCTTGATCAGAGGGTCGAACACTGAAGCTTTCTTT	CASILIRGSNTEAFF
NA	NA	TRBV3-1/TRBV3-2	TRBJ1-5	TGTGCCAGCAGCCAGGAAGTCGGGGGGCTCGAGCCCCAGCATTTT	CASSQEVGGLEPQHF
NA	NA	TRBV5-1	TRBJ2-4	TGCGCCAGCAGCGGGACGCAGGGGGCCAAAAACATTCAGTACTTC	CASSGTQGAKNIQYF
NA	NA	TRBV28	TRBJ2-3	TGTGCCAGCTCGGCGGGGAGCACAGATACGCAGTATTTT	CASSAGSTDTQYF
NA	TRBD2	TRBV10-2	TRBJ2-3	TGCGCCAGCAGTGAGATCCCCCCGGGAGGGGATACGCAGTATTTT	CASSEIPPGGDTQYF
NA	TRBD2	TRBV7-2	TRBJ2-1	TGTGCCAGCAGCTCGGGGGGGTCCTACAATGAGCAGTTCTTC	CASSSGGSYNEQFF
NA	TRBD2	TRBV5-1	TRBJ2-3	TGCGCCAGCAGGCAAGGGACTAGCGGGATCACAGATACGCAGTATTTT	CASRQGTSGITDTQYF
NA	NA	TRBV9	TRBJ1-3	TGTGCCAGCACCAAGATGCCGGGAAACACCATATATTTT	CASTKMPGNTIYF
NA	TRBD1	TRBV6-5	TRBJ1-5	TGTGCCAGCAGTAGCCGGGACAGGGGCAATCAGCCCCAGCATTTT	CASSSRDRGNQPQHF
few	NA	TRBV5-1	TRBJ2-3	TGCGCCAGCAGCTTGGCTCAGAGCACAGATACGCAGTATTTT	CASSLAQSTDTQYF
NA	NA	TRBV4-1	TRBJ1-1	TGCGCCAGCAGCCTCCCGGCCGGGGGTTACACTGAAGCTTTCTTT	CASSLPAGGYTEAFF
NA	TRBD1	TRBV19	TRBJ1-2	TGTGCCAGTACTCCTCGGATAGGGGGCACCTATGGCTACACCTTC	CASTPRIGGTYGYTF
NA	NA	TRBV29-1	TRBJ1-1	TGCAGCGCAGCCGGGACACGAAACGAAGCTTTCTTT	CSAAGTRNEAFF
few	NA	TRBV2	TRBJ1-6	TGTGCCAGCAGTGGGACAGATAATTCACCCCTCCACTTT	CASSGTDNSPLHF
NA	NA	TRBV11-1	TRBJ2-7	TGTGCCAGCAGCTCCCGGAGGCTCGATTCCGAGCAGTACTTC	CASSSRRLDSEQYF
few	NA	TRBV7-9	TRBJ2-7	TGTGCCAGCAGCTTATTTAACAGGACAGCCCTTTACGAGCAGTACTTC	CASSLFNRTALYEQYF
NA	NA	TRBV6-6	TRBJ2-2	TGTGCCAGCAGTTACAGCCAGAACACCGGGGAGCTGTTTTTT	CASSYSQNTGELFF
once	TRBD1	TRBV6-5	TRBJ2-5	TGTGCCAGCACCCCTCGACAGGGCGCGGAGACCCAGTACTTC	CASTPRQGAETQYF
NA	NA	TRBV4-1	TRBJ2-7	TGCGCCAGCAGTCACCAGTTGGCAGGGGCCGACGAGCAGTACTTC	CASSHQLAGADEQYF
few	NA	TRBV9	TRBJ1-1	TGTGCCAGCAGCGTAGCAGGTCTGAACACTGAAGCTTTCTTT	CASSVAGLNTEAFF
NA	NA	TRBV5-1	TRBJ2-3	TGCGCCAGCGGAGGAGAGCGGCACACAGATACGCAGTATTTT	CASGGERHTDTQYF
NA	NA	TRBV20-1	TRBJ2-7	TGCAGTGCTAGAGTTTTCCACGAGCAGTACTTC	CSARVFHEQYF
NA	NA	TRBV11-3	TRBJ2-3	TGTGCCAGCAGCTCCCCGGGTAGCACAGATACGCAGTATTTT	CASSSPGSTDTQYF
NA	NA	TRBV5-1	TRBJ2-1	TGCGCCAGCAGCTTGATAGGGGGGTCCTACAATGAGCAGTTCTTC	CASSLIGGSYNEQFF
NA	NA	TRBV6-5	TRBJ1-1	TGTGCCAGCAGTTCCCAGACGCCTCTCACTGAAGCTTTCTTT	CASSSQTPLTEAFF
NA	NA	TRBV5-4	TRBJ1-2	TGTGCCAGCAGCTTGGACGGGGCTGGCGGCTACACCTTC	CASSLDGAGGYTF
NA	NA	TRBV27	TRBJ1-4	TGTGCCAGCAGTAACACAGCAACTAATGAAAAACTGTTTTTT	CASSNTATNEKLFF